One and the same sample provided the 14 T cell receptor beta chains below, sequenced in a study of blood T cell repertoires in COVID-19 (dated by TCRdb to 2020 to 2021). Library generation was performed with the immunoSEQ multiplex PCR assay. TCRdb took over this immuneACCESS table, retaining in-frame rearrangements with V and J assigned. Such tables are incomplete; in checked studies, under half of the missing clones stem from an unresolved V gene, and the remainder is unexplained. In this sample the table shows roughly 150,000 clones, 70% to 90% of which occur a single time. The ten largest clones take up 8.3% of the sample. The sample taken for sequencing was peripheral blood. These receptors all come from a woman aged 60-75 years with COVID-19, enrolled during active disease.

This clone appeared once. The rearrangement uses TRBV6-5 and TRBJ1-5; D unresolved. The CDR3 has 12 amino acids. V lost 8 bases and J 2 bases, leaving 7 bases between the germline ends. Germline V gene data show CDR1 as MNHEY and CDR2 as SVGAGI. For the CDR3, the DNA is TGTGCCAGCCATGTAGGCAATCAGCCCCAGCATTTT. Protein sequence: CASHVGNQPQHF.

In its sample, this clone was seen once. The chain carries TRBV7-9 and TRBJ2-7, with no clear D. Trimming took off 5 bases at V and 5 bases at J, with 10 bases between the two ends. The CDR3 spans 12 residues. Germline V gene data show CDR1 as SEHNR and CDR2 as FQNEAQ (reference sequence). CDR3 protein: CASSPDSNEQYV. The CDR3 DNA follows: TGTGCCAGCAGCCCCGATAGCAACGAGCAGTACGTC.

The rearrangement links TRBV5-1 to TRBJ2-7; 15 bases match TRBD2. The germline V gene encodes CDR1 SGHRS and CDR2 YFSETQ. The CDR3 loop spans 19 amino acids. The junction had 17 bases not matched to a gene; V was cut back by 3 bases and J by 7 bases. CDR3 in amino acids: CASSSVGSGLAGGLAEQYF. The DNA of the CDR3 is TGCGCCAGCAGCTCCGTGGGGTCGGGACTAGCGGGAGGACTGGCTGAGCAGTACTTC.

The chain employs TRBV7-2 and TRBJ2-1, with 8 bases lining up with TRBD2. The CDR3 is made up of 16 amino acids. Losses at the gene ends were 5 bases for V and 0 bases for J; bases not matched to a gene: 6. CDR1 and CDR2 (germline): SGHTA, FQGNSA. In nucleotides, the CDR3 is TGTGCCAGCAGCAGACAGCGGGGGCCCTCCTACAATGAGCAGTTCTTC. It is translated as CASSRQRGPSYNEQFF.

V usage is TRBV7-9 and J usage is TRBJ1-1, with TRBD1 matching over 7 bases. J lost 1 base, V lost 4 bases, and 15 bases had no gene match. The CDR3 loop spans 18 amino acids. Germline V gives CDR1 SEHNR, CDR2 FQNEAQ (reference sequence). The DNA for the CDR3 is TGTGCCAGCAGCTCAAGTCGGGGTGACCGGGACAGGAACACTGAAGCTTTCTTT. Protein sequence: CASSSSRGDRDRNTEAFF.

The CDR3 here is CASSPGQSNMNTEAFF. The DNA for the CDR3 is TGTGCCAGCAGCCCCGGACAGTCCAATATGAACACTGAAGCTTTCTTT. The genes are TRBV7-6 and TRBJ1-1; the D gene is possibly TRBD1 (6 bases). Germline V gene sequence: CDR1 SGHVS, CDR2 FNYEAQ. The CDR3 is 16 residues long. The ends were cut back, 5 bases at V and 0 bases at J, with 16 bases in the middle. The full variable domain, completed using reference TRBV7-6 and TRBJ1-1, is GAGVSQSPRYKVTKRGQDVALRCDPISGHVSLYWYRQALGQGPEFLTYFNYEAQQDKSGLPNDRFSAERPEGSISTLTIQRTEQRDSAMYRCASSPGQSNMNTEAFFGQGTRLTVV.

The chain employs TRBV12-3 or TRBV12-4 and TRBJ2-3; 7 positions match TRBD1. There are 13 residues in the CDR3. The trim removed 6 bases at V and 4 bases at J, leaving 4 bases unmatched. The CDR3, as DNA: TGTGCCAGCAGAGTTACAGGGGCAGATACGCAGTATTTT. Translated: CASRVTGADTQYF.

The chain carries TRBV3-1 (or the pseudogene TRBV3-2) and TRBJ1-1; 9 bases map to TRBD1. CDR3 length: 18 amino acids. The ends lost 5 bases at V and 0 bases at J; junction bases unmatched: 13. Germline V lookup: CDR1 LGHDT, CDR2 YNNKEL (reference sequence). CDR3 loop: CASSAHRGLSRMNTEAFF. The CDR3 DNA follows: TGTGCCAGCAGCGCCCACAGGGGGCTTTCGCGCATGAACACTGAAGCTTTCTTT.

This clone was found once. The junction differs from germline at one of its ends, possibly a read error. The genes are TRBV6-1 and TRBJ1-4; 7 nucleotides line up with TRBD1. The CDR3 consists of 14 residues. Germline V gene sequence: CDR1 MNHNS, CDR2 SASEGT. The CDR3 reads CASNEQGRDEKLFF. Here the CDR3 DNA reads TGTGCCAGCAATGAACAGGGGAGGGATGAAAAACTGTTTTTT.

This chain links TRBV6-4 with TRBJ2-3; D might be TRBD1 (6 bases). The CDR3 length is 12 residues. Germline V gene data show CDR1 as MRHNA and CDR2 as SNTAGT. V lost 3 bases, J lost 5 bases, and 6 bases lay in between. In DNA form, the CDR3 reads TGTGCCAGCAGTGAACAGGGAGATACGCAGTATTTT. It encodes CASSEQGDTQYF.

Only one count was recorded for this clone. CDR3 sequence reads: CASSYWTGTETQYF. CDR3 bases: TGTGCCAGCAGCTACTGGACAGGGACAGAGACCCAGTACTTC. This chain links TRBV7-9 with TRBJ2-5; TRBD1 agrees at 8 bases. The junction had 5 bases not matched to a gene; V was cut back by 4 bases and J by 4 bases. Germline loops: CDR1 SEHNR, CDR2 FQNEAQ (reference sequence). The CDR3 has 14 amino acids.

The chain uses TRBV7-9 and TRBJ1-4, with D tentatively TRBD1 (6 bases). The CDR3 length is 14 residues. The germline V and J ends were trimmed by 8 bases and 6 bases, with 16 bases remaining between them. The germline V gene has CDR1 SEHNR and CDR2 FQNEAQ (reference sequence). CDR3 loop: CASLPDRTDEKLFF. The CDR3 DNA reads as TGTGCCAGCTTACCCGACAGGACGGATGAAAAACTGTTTTTT.

The chain is built from TRBV7-8 and TRBJ1-5; 8 bases line up with TRBD1. Looked up from germline, CDR1 is SGHVS and CDR2 is FQNEAQ. Trimming cost V 2 bases and J 4 bases; bases outside gene matches: 7. The CDR3 runs 16 residues. Here the CDR3 DNA reads TGTGCCAGCAGCTTAATGCGGCAGGGGGCGAATCAGCCCCAGCATTTT. Translation: CASSLMRQGANQPQHF.

V usage is TRBV9 and J usage is TRBJ1-4, with 10 bases lining up with TRBD1. CDR1 SGDLS and CDR2 YYNGEE come from the germline V gene. The length of the CDR3 is 16 residues. With V trimmed by 1 base and J by 3 bases, 3 bases remained unmatched. CDR3 residues: CASSVRQGAPNEKLFF. The DNA for the CDR3 is TGTGCCAGCAGCGTAAGACAGGGGGCGCCTAATGAAAAACTGTTTTTT.